This is a list of T cell receptor beta chains from one sample in a study of blood T cell repertoires in COVID-19. Sequenced by immunoSEQ multiplex PCR; TCRdb stores in-frame clones only, minus some. The data contain about 210,000 clones, around four fifths of them singletons. Sequencing used peripheral blood. The source is a man between 60 and 75 years old with COVID-19, enrolled during active disease. Each CDR3 is given with its conserved first and last residue. Each record gives: V gene, J gene, clone size, CDR3 protein. Size is omitted from some rows. Given values are once, few, many or a class for expanded clones.

TRBV7-2	TRBJ1-6	NA	CASSLDRGPNSPLHF
TRBV3-1/TRBV3-2	TRBJ2-7	NA	CASSAWDREGEQYF
TRBV28	TRBJ1-5	NA	CASTAGAYQPQHF
TRBV5-1	TRBJ2-7	NA	CASSLAARGNDEQYF
TRBV19	TRBJ1-1	NA	CATNPTGFSNTEAFF
TRBV30	TRBJ2-2	NA	CAWSLYRTSRNTGELFF
TRBV5-1	TRBJ2-1	NA	CASSQGQGTYNEQFF
TRBV2	TRBJ1-1	once	CASSGERTFNTEAFF
TRBV3-1/TRBV3-2	TRBJ1-2	NA	CASSQDRGFYVNYGYTF
TRBV21-1	TRBJ1-1	NA	CASSRGDHTEAFF
TRBV19	TRBJ2-6	NA	CASSINYPWDSSGANVLTF
TRBV12-3/TRBV12-4	TRBJ2-7	NA	CASSLGGGYEQYF
TRBV6-7	TRBJ1-5	NA	CASSCYGQFNQPQHF
TRBV7-9	TRBJ1-1	few	CASSPLGDRRPMNTEAFF
TRBV27	TRBJ2-7	NA	CASSSKLGQTYEQYF
TRBV5-4	TRBJ2-7	NA	CASSLDPGEAYEQYF
TRBV18	TRBJ1-3	NA	CASSPEVSSGNTIYF
TRBV28	TRBJ1-5	NA	CASSLQRSNQPQHF
TRBV9	TRBJ1-2	NA	CASSPQGGGYGYTF
TRBV27	TRBJ1-1	NA	CASSPEDRENTEAFF
TRBV3-1/TRBV3-2	TRBJ2-7	NA	CASSQGRGAEQYF
TRBV9	TRBJ1-4	NA	CASSKGQGIGSTNEKLFF
TRBV21-1	TRBJ1-5	NA	CASSSDPGQGTNQPQHF
TRBV12-5	TRBJ2-1	NA	CASGLVSQYNEQFF
TRBV4-3	TRBJ1-3	NA	CASSLSTTGSGNTIYF
TRBV4-2	TRBJ2-7	once	CASSPAQMTGTYSYEQYF
TRBV7-9	TRBJ2-7	NA	CASSSAPKSFRGYEQYF
TRBV5-1	TRBJ1-1	NA	CASSYPDSSEAFF
TRBV21-1	TRBJ1-2	NA	CASSFWTGSEYGYTF
TRBV15	TRBJ2-5	NA	CATSRGGRDKETQYF
TRBV5-1	TRBJ1-6	NA	CASSLEQTINSPLHF
TRBV2	TRBJ2-7	once	CASGQGKGEQYF
TRBV5-1	TRBJ2-3	NA	CASSAQTGDTQYF
TRBV2	TRBJ2-1	NA	CASSEEGLAGKQFF
TRBV12-3/TRBV12-4	TRBJ1-6	NA	CASSPRRLAPLHF
TRBV6-4	TRBJ1-6	NA	CASSGHNHYNSPLHF
TRBV11-2	TRBJ2-7	NA	CASSLGQGRAYEQYF
TRBV6-5	TRBJ2-1	NA	CATTPGAGNEQFF
TRBV19	TRBJ1-1	NA	CATAGTKGAEAFF
TRBV9	TRBJ2-1	NA	CASSVGQQGAYNEQFF
TRBV6-2/TRBV6-3	TRBJ2-3	NA	CASSKGLAPDTQYF
TRBV5-8	TRBJ2-5	NA	CASSLDPGRDETQYF
TRBV6-5	TRBJ1-5	NA	CASSVQPNQPQHF
TRBV5-1	TRBJ1-3	once	CASSLGPGQASGNTIYF
TRBV28	TRBJ1-1	NA	CASGGTGRTEAFF
TRBV24-1	TRBJ1-1	NA	CATRQMNTEAFF
TRBV27	TRBJ2-7	few	CASSIRTSGILWEQYF
TRBV5-1	TRBJ2-3	NA	CASSLGTLAGGETDTQYF
TRBV18	TRBJ1-5	NA	CARPRRVEQPQHF
TRBV11-3	TRBJ2-3	NA	CASSLAAGGEGTDTQYF
TRBV27	TRBJ1-1	NA	CASSHRGGTEAFF